The 10 T cell receptor beta chains given below trace back to one sample, sequenced in a study of T cells after yellow fever vaccination. From the 5' RACE reads, TCRdb called clonotypes with MiXCR, one entry per CDR3 protein. The sample holds around 310,000 distinct CDR3 sequences, 4% to 5.5% seen once. Material: PBMCs, obtained 15 days after the yellow fever booster vaccination. The receptors here all came from a young man who received the YFV17D yellow fever vaccine.

There are many counts of this clonotype. The gene calls are TRBV20-1 and TRBJ2-3; no reliable D call. This CDR3 region has 14 residues. Germline loops: CDR1 DFQATT, CDR2 SNEGSKA (reference sequence). The V gene lost 6 bases and the J gene lost 3 bases, with 16 bases spanning the gap. CDR3 region: CSAPNPDTTDTQYF. As DNA, the CDR3 is TGCAGTGCGCCCAATCCGGATACTACAGATACGCAGTATTTT.

This clonotype was seen more than once but under ten times. The chain couples TRBV3-1 to TRBJ2-5; D ambiguous. The CDR3 is 14 amino acids. Germline values: CDR1 LGHDT, CDR2 YNNKEL (reference sequence). Trimming shortened V by 3 bases and J by 1 base, and 9 bases separated the two germline ends. The CDR3 region has the DNA TGTGCCAGCAGCCACGTCGGCTCCCAAGAGACCCAGTACTTC. Translated, it gives CASSHVGSQETQYF.

The table lists this clonotype with a few counts. The chain joins TRBV9 to TRBJ2-1; 10 nucleotides align to TRBD1. Germline V gene data show CDR1 as SGDLS and CDR2 as YYNGEE. The CDR3 covers 15 residues. V lost 0 bases to trimming and J lost 8 bases; unmatched junction nucleotides: 5. CDR3 in amino acids: CASSVGQGARDEQFF. In DNA form, the CDR3 reads TGTGCCAGCAGCGTAGGACAGGGGGCGCGCGATGAGCAGTTCTTC.

This clonotype has at least ten counts. The V call is TRBV29-1, the J call TRBJ2-5; D is uncertain. The length of the CDR3 is 15 residues. Per the germline V gene, CDR1 is SQVTM and CDR2 is ANQGSEA. The V end was cut by 4 bases, the J end by 0 bases, with 15 bases between. CDR3 coding DNA: TGCAGCGTTGTGCCCCGGACCGAGTACCAAGAGACCCAGTACTTC. Residues: CSVVPRTEYQETQYF.

This clonotype was counted only a few times. J is TRBJ2-1 and V is TRBV7-2, with 11 positions matching TRBD2. The CDR3 spans 18 residues. Trimming cost V 7 bases and J 0 bases; bases outside gene matches: 11. Germline V gives CDR1 SGHTA, CDR2 FQGNSA. The CDR3 region has the DNA TGTGCCAGCAACACAGGTCTAGCGGGGGGTAGCTCCTACAATGAGCAGTTCTTC. Its protein product is CASNTGLAGGSSYNEQFF.

This clonotype has a count of ten or more. The CDR3 here is CASSFTGNTKTQYF. CDR3 bases: TGTGCCAGCAGCTTCACAGGAAATACGAAGACCCAGTACTTC. The rearrangement joins TRBV7-8 to TRBJ2-5; D may be TRBD1 (5 bases). This CDR3 comprises 14 residues. Germline lookup yields CDR1 SGHVS and CDR2 FQNEAQ. V lost 3 bases and J 6 bases, leaving 14 bases between the germline ends.

In this sample, this clonotype turned up a few times. V usage is TRBV28 and J usage is TRBJ2-7; no firm D call. Germline V gene data show CDR1 as MDHEN and CDR2 as SYDVKM. This CDR3 region has 15 residues. Between the trimmed V and J ends, which lost 6 bases and 1 base, there was a span of 16 bases. Here the CDR3 reads CASSSAATESYEQYV. The CDR3 DNA reads as TGTGCCAGCAGCTCGGCGGCGACCGAGTCCTACGAGCAGTACGTC.

This clonotype was recorded many times. The V call is TRBV5-1, the J call TRBJ1-5, with TRBD1 identical over 8 bases. The length of the CDR3 is 14 residues. Trimming took 4 bases from V and 9 from J; bases not matched to a gene: 9. Germline V gene sequence: CDR1 SGHRS, CDR2 YFSETQ. The CDR3 DNA reads as TGCGCCAGCAGCCCCGGGGACAGGCCAATGCCCCAGCATTTT. This translates into CASSPGDRPMPQHF.

This clonotype was detected a few times. This sequence joins TRBV5-1 and TRBJ2-3; the D is unclear. CDR1 and CDR2 from the germline V gene are SGHRS and YFSETQ. Trimming left V 3 bases short and J 7 bases short, with 15 bases between. The CDR3 has 14 amino acids. CDR3: CASSSGQVSNTQYF. The CDR3 DNA reads TGCGCCAGCAGCTCCGGGCAGGTGTCAAATACGCAGTATTTT.

Many counts were recorded for this clonotype. V usage is TRBV20-1 and J usage is TRBJ2-3; D could derive from TRBD1 or TRBD2 (5 bases each). Germline values: CDR1 DFQATT, CDR2 SNEGSKA (reference sequence). V gave up 5 bases and J gave up 0 bases, with 15 bases separating them. This CDR3 has 15 amino acids. The CDR3 DNA sequence: TGCAGTGCTCGGGACGCCCTCACCAGCACAGATACGCAGTATTTT. It yields the protein CSARDALTSTDTQYF.